This entry lists 21 T cell receptor beta chains sequenced from one sample in a study of blood T cell repertoires in COVID-19. Generated by immunoSEQ multiplex PCR, the TCRdb table keeps only in-frame clones and is missing some. The data show some 140,000 clones, around 83% seen once. Input material: peripheral blood. These receptors were taken from a woman aged 60-75 years with COVID-19, enrolled during active disease.

A note on this clone: Germline is not matched at one junction end, which may reflect a read error. The chain couples TRBV10-2 to TRBJ1-1; tentatively, D is TRBD1 (6 bases). Germline V lookup: CDR1 WSHSY, CDR2 SAAADI. The CDR3 totals 14 residues. The CDR3 here is CASSLGHTNAEAFF. CDR3 sequence (DNA): TGCGCCAGCAGTTTGGGACACACGAACGCTGAAGCTTTCTTT.

This chain connects TRBV11-2 to TRBJ1-1; D may be TRBD1 (5 bases). The CDR3 sequence is 12 residues long. Germline CDR1 is SGHAT and CDR2 is FQNNGV. Trimming pared 0 bases from V and 10 bases from J, leaving 9 bases between. DNA for the CDR3: TGTGCCAGCAGCTTAGACAGGGTCCGAGCTTTCTTT. It is translated as CASSLDRVRAFF.

This clone was recorded only once. This chain links TRBV6-2 or TRBV6-3 with TRBJ1-1; 7 bases line up with TRBD1. There are 15 residues in the CDR3. From germline, CDR1 is MNHEY and CDR2 SVGEGT. The trim removed 2 bases at V and 1 base at J, leaving 4 bases unmatched. The CDR3 sequence: CASSYPRTGNTEAFF. CDR3 sequence (DNA): TGTGCCAGCAGTTACCCTAGGACAGGGAACACTGAAGCTTTCTTT.

The V and J genes are TRBV21-1 and TRBJ2-3; the DNA was not compared with TRBD1, the D call given in the table. TRBV21-1 is a listed pseudogene. This CDR3 is built from 16 residues. In nucleotides, the CDR3 is TGTGCCAGCAGCAAAGGGAGACAGGCAGACACAGATACGCAGTATTTT. Translated: CASSKGRQADTDTQYF.

The rearrangement links TRBV11-2 to TRBJ1-3, with D maybe TRBD1 (6 bases). This CDR3 is 18 amino acids long. Trimming removed 5 bases from V and 0 bases from J, with 20 bases in between. Germline lookup yields CDR1 SGHAT and CDR2 FQNNGV. CDR3 sequence reads: CASSPGGQRTNSGNTIYF. CDR3 DNA sequence: TGTGCCAGCAGCCCTGGCGGACAGCGAACTAACTCTGGAAACACCATATATTTT.

This sequence joins TRBV6-1 and TRBJ2-7; D might be TRBD1 (5 bases). Trimming left V 3 bases short and J 2 bases short, with 8 bases between. CDR3 size: 13 residues. Germline CDR1 is MNHNS and CDR2 is SASEGT. The CDR3 DNA sequence: TGTGCCAGCAGTGAGACAGAAACCTACGAGCAGTACTTC. Its protein is CASSETETYEQYF.

V gene TRBV5-1 combines with J gene TRBJ2-3; unclear D gene. Trimming left V 0 bases short and J 0 bases short, with 8 bases between. Germline assignment: CDR1 SGHRS and CDR2 YFSETQ. CDR3 size: 15 residues. Here the CDR3 DNA reads TGCGCCAGCAGCTTGGCGCAGGCAAGCACAGATACGCAGTATTTT. It codes for CASSLAQASTDTQYF.

This sequence joins TRBV3-1 (or the pseudogene TRBV3-2) and TRBJ1-4; D uncertain. There are 15 residues in the CDR3. Germline values: CDR1 LGHDT, CDR2 YNNKEL (reference sequence). V was cut by 0 bases and J by 7 bases, with 12 bases left in between. Here the CDR3 reads CASSQDRGFGEKLFF. The CDR3 DNA reads as TGTGCCAGCAGCCAAGATCGAGGGTTTGGTGAAAAACTGTTTTTT.

The chain uses TRBV5-4 and TRBJ1-1; 9 bases are shared with TRBD1. The germline V gene encodes CDR1 SGHNT and CDR2 YYREEE (reference sequence). Trimming cost V 5 bases and J 4 bases; bases outside gene matches: 9. CDR3 length: 15 residues. This CDR3 reads CASSWETGGSTEAFF. In DNA, the CDR3 is TGTGCCAGCAGTTGGGAGACAGGGGGAAGCACTGAAGCTTTCTTT.

The chain recombines TRBV6-9 with TRBJ2-1; TRBD2 matches 7 bases. Trimming took 6 bases from V and 5 from J; bases not matched to a gene: 7. The CDR3 covers 14 residues. Germline-derived CDR1 and CDR2 are MNHGY and SVAAGI. Here the CDR3 reads CASSSGRGDNEQFF. The CDR3 DNA follows: TGTGCCAGCAGCTCCGGCCGGGGGGACAATGAGCAGTTCTTC.

This clone was detected only a few times. The rearrangement joins TRBV7-3 to TRBJ2-5; 10 bases are a match to TRBD1. In germline, CDR1 is SGHTA, CDR2 FQGTGA. V trimming: 6 bases; J trimming: 5 bases; junction bases outside the gene matches: 3. CDR3 size: 13 residues. In DNA, the CDR3 is TGTGCCAGCAGAGCGGGACAGGGGGAGACCCAGTACTTC. The encoded protein is CASRAGQGETQYF.

This chain connects TRBV11-3 to TRBJ2-3; unclear D gene. The CDR3 is 15 residues long. V lost 5 bases, J lost 2 bases, and 14 bases lay in between. The germline CDR1 and CDR2 sequences are SGHNT and YENEEA. This chain's CDR3 is CASSASRQITDTQYF. CDR3 in DNA: TGTGCCAGCAGCGCGAGCAGGCAGATCACAGATACGCAGTATTTT.

The chain is built from TRBV15 and TRBJ1-2; D not resolved. V lost 0 bases, J lost 4 bases, and 9 bases lay in between. The CDR3 runs to 14 residues. CDR1 and CDR2 from the germline V gene are LNHNV and YYDKDF (reference sequence). CDR3 amino acids: CATSREQSSYGYTF. CDR3 nucleotides: TGTGCCACCAGCAGAGAACAGAGTTCCTATGGCTACACCTTC.

This chain connects TRBV5-3 to TRBJ2-7; 11 bases match TRBD1. TRBV5-3 is treated as an ORF (open reading frame) with a function not yet certain. Trimming cost V 5 bases and J 3 bases; bases outside gene matches: 10. The CDR3 length is 16 residues. The CDR3 sequence: CARSIVRDRGVYEQYF. CDR3 sequence (DNA): TGTGCCAGAAGTATCGTCCGGGACAGGGGGGTCTACGAGCAGTACTTC.

The genes are TRBV2 and TRBJ2-3, with TRBD2 identical over 10 bases. This CDR3 comprises 17 residues. In germline, CDR1 is SNHLY, CDR2 FYNNEI. J gave up 2 bases and V 3 bases, and 8 bases lay outside the gene matches. In DNA, the CDR3 is TGTGCCAGCAGTGACATACTAGCGGGACCGTCCACAGATACGCAGTATTTT. Residues: CASSDILAGPSTDTQYF.

This chain joins TRBV11-2 and TRBJ2-7, with a tentative D call TRBD1 (5 bases). Trimming cost V 5 bases and J 6 bases, with 14 bases left between them. The CDR3 has 13 residues. Germline assignment: CDR1 SGHAT and CDR2 FQNNGV. CDR3 region: CASSPDRTLEQYV. The DNA for the CDR3 is TGTGCCAGCAGCCCCGACAGAACACTCGAGCAGTACGTC.

This clone was seen only once. The chain joins TRBV11-2 to TRBJ1-1, with D possibly being TRBD1 (5 bases). The length of the CDR3 is 15 residues. Trimming shortened V by 1 base and J by 4 bases, and 13 bases separated the two germline ends. Germline V CDR1 and CDR2: SGHAT, FQNNGV. This CDR3 reads CASSLGKAGGTEAFF. The DNA of the CDR3 is TGTGCCAGCAGCTTAGGAAAGGCCGGGGGCACTGAAGCTTTCTTT.

This clone was seen a handful of times. The V gene is TRBV7-6, the J gene TRBJ2-3; a weak D match, TRBD2 (5 bases). Trimming stripped 8 bases from V and 0 bases from J, with 15 bases between. Germline lookup yields CDR1 SGHVS and CDR2 FNYEAQ. This CDR3 is 15 amino acids long. The CDR3 region is CASQLTSGSTDTQYF. For the CDR3, the DNA is TGTGCCAGCCAACTAACGAGCGGCAGCACAGATACGCAGTATTTT.

Only one count was recorded for this clone. The V gene is TRBV5-5, the J gene TRBJ2-3; a possible D gene is TRBD1 (6 bases). Looked up from germline, CDR1 is SGHKS and CDR2 is YYEKEE (reference sequence). The V end lost 4 bases, the J end lost 3 bases, and 15 bases lay between the germline ends. The CDR3 extends over 15 amino acids. The CDR3 region has the DNA TGTGCCAGCAGCCGAAAGGGGGAGCGTACAGATACGCAGTATTTT. It translates to CASSRKGERTDTQYF.

The chain recombines TRBV11-1 with TRBJ2-1; 10 positions match TRBD2. This CDR3 spans 15 amino acids. J was trimmed by 8 bases and V by 5 bases; bases with no gene match: 9. Germline assignment: CDR1 SGHAT and CDR2 FQDESV (reference sequence). The CDR3 bases are TGTGCCAGCAGCCCCCGACTAGCGGGTTTGGATGAGCAGTTCTTC. Amino acid sequence: CASSPRLAGLDEQFF.

The rearrangement uses TRBV11-2 and TRBJ1-1, with D hard to call. There are 13 residues in the CDR3. Germline CDR1 reads SGHAT; CDR2 reads FQNNGV. V shed 2 bases and J shed 4 bases, with 8 bases lying between them. In nucleotides, the CDR3 is TGTGCCAGCAGCTTAAGTGAGGGCACTGAAGCTTTCTTT. This translates into CASSLSEGTEAFF.